This T cell receptor beta chain was captured in a study of shared clonotypes between healthy human individuals. Study results and limitations: Clonotype sharing among donors was expected to depend on sequencing depth. Around 5% of naive CD4 clonotypes were common to several donors.

The V end was cut by 0 bases, the J end by 7 bases, with 11 bases between. Per germline, CDR1 SGDLS and CDR2 YYNGEE. The CDR3 is 13 amino acids. Concerning this clone itself: Its matching antigen is unknown.

Sequencing was performed with immunoSEQ multiplex PCR; in TCRdb, only in-frame clones are kept and a portion is missing. The table shows roughly 760,000 clones, with 74% occurring only once. The sequenced material came from memory CD4+ T cells sorted from blood. Indicated subset: CD45RA-negative fraction. This clonotype was obtained from a woman in her 30s in good health. The genes are TRBV9 and TRBJ2-7; the D gene is possibly TRBD1 (5 bases). CDR3 DNA sequence: TGTGCCAGCAGCGTAGAACCCCACAGGGAGCAGTACTTC. This gives the protein CASSVEPHREQYF.